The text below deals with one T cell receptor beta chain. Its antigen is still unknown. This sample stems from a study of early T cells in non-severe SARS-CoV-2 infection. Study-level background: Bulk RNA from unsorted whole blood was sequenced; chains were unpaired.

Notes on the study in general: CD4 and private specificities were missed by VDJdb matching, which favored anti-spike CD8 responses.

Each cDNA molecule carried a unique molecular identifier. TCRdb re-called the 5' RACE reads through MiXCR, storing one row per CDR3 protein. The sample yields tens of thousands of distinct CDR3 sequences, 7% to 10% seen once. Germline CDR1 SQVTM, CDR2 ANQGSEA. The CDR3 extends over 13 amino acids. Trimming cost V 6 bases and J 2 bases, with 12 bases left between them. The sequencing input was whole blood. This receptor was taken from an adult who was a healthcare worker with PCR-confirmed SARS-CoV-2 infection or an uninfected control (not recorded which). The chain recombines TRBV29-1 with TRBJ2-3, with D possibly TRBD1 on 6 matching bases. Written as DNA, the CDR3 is TGCAGCGTCGACAGGACGTACACAGATACGCAGTATTTT. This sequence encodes CSVDRTYTDTQYF.